This T cell receptor beta chain came from a study of cytomegalovirus exposure and HLA in healthy donors. CDR1 MGHRA and CDR2 YSYEKL come from the germline V gene. V dropped 4 bases and J dropped 10; count of bases not matched to a gene: 9. The CDR3 length is 14 residues. Vbeta (60) and Jbeta (13) primers were used in the PCR. Using immunoSEQ multiplex PCR, the repertoire was profiled, and TCRdb retains in-frame clones only, with some absent. The sample shows about 180,000 clones, roughly 75% of them seen only once. The source is a man aged 40-55 years in good health and CMV-seronegative. This chain joins TRBV4-1 and TRBJ2-1, with 8 bases aligning to TRBD2. Sequencing was done on a sample of PBMCs. DNA of the CDR3: TGCGCCAGCAGCCCCTTCGGACTAGCACGGGAGCAGTTCTTC. Its translation: CASSPFGLAREQFF.